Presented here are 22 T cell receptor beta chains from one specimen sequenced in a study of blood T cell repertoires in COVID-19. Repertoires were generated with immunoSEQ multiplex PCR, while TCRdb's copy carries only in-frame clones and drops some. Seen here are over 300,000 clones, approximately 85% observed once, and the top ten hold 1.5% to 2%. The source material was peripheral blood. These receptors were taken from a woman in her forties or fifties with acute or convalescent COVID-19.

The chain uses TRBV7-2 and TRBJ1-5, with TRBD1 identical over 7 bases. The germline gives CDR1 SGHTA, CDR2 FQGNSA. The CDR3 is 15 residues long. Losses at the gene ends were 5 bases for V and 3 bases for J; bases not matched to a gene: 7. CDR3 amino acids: CASSPRQGNNQPQHF. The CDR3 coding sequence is TGTGCCAGCAGCCCGCGACAGGGTAACAATCAGCCCCAGCATTTT.

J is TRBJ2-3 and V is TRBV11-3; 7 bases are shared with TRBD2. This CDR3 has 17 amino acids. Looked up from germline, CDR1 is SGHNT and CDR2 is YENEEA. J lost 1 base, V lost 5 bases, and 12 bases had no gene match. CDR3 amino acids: CASSPRVGREGTDTQYF. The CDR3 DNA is TGTGCCAGCAGCCCACGAGTGGGTCGGGAGGGCACAGATACGCAGTATTTT.

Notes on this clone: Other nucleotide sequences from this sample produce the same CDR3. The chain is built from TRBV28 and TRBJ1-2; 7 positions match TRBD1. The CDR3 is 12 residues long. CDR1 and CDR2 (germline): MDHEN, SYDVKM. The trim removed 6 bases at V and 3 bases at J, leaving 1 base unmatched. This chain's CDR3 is CASSGQDYGYTF. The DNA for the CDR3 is TGTGCCAGCAGCGGACAGGACTATGGCTACACCTTC.

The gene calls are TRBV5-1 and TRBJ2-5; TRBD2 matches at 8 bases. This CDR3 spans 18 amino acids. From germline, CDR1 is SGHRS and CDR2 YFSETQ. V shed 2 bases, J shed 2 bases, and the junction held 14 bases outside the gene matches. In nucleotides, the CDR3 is TGCGCCAGCAGCTTAGGATGGAGCTCGGGAGGGGATCAAGAGACCCAGTACTTC. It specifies CASSLGWSSGGDQETQYF.

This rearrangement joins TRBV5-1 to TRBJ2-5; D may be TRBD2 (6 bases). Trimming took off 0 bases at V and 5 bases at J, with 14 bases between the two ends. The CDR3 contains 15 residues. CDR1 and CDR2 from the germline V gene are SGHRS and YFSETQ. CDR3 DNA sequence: TGCGCCAGCAGCTTGGACCGGGAGAATTCGGAGACCCAGTACTTC. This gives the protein CASSLDRENSETQYF. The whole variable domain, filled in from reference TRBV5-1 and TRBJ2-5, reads KAGVTQTPRYLIKTRGQQVTLSCSPISGHRSVSWYQQTPGQGLQFLFEYFSETQRNKGNFPGRFSGRQFSNSRSEMNVSTLELGDSALYLCASSLDRENSETQYFGPGTRLLVL.

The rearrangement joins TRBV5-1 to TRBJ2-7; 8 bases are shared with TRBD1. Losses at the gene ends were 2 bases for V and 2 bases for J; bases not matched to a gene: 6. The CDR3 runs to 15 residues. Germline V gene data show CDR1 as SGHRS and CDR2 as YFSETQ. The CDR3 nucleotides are TGCGCCAGCAGCTTCTGGACAGGGCCTCCCTACGAGCAGTACTTC. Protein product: CASSFWTGPPYEQYF.

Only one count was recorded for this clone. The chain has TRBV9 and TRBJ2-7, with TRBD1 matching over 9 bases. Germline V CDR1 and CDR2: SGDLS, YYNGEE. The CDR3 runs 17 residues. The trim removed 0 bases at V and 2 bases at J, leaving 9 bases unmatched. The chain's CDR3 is CASSVGLGQGKTYEQYF. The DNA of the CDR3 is TGTGCCAGCAGCGTAGGATTAGGACAGGGGAAAACCTACGAGCAGTACTTC.

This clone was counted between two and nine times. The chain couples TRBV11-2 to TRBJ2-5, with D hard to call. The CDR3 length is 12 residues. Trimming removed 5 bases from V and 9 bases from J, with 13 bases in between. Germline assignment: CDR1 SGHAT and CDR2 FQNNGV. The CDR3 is CASSQHPGPQYF. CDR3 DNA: TGTGCCAGCAGCCAACATCCAGGTCCCCAGTACTTC.

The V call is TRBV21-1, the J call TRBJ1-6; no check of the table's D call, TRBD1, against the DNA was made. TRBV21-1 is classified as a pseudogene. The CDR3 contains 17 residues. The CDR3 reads CASSSRDRSSYNSPLHF. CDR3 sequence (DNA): TGTGCCAGCAGCAGCCGGGACAGGAGCTCCTATAATTCACCCCTCCACTTT.

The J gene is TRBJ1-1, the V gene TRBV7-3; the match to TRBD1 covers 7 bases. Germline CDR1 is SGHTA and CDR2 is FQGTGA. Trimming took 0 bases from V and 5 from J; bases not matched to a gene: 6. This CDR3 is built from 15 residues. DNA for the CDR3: TGTGCCAGCAGCTTAACGTCTACAGGGGTTACTGAAGCTTTCTTT. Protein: CASSLTSTGVTEAFF.

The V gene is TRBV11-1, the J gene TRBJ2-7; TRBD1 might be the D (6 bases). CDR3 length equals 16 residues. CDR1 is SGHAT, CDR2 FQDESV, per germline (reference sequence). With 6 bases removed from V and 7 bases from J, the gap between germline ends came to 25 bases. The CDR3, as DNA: TGTGCCAGCAGTTGGGGGCTTCGGGACGCCACGCCTGAGCAGTACTTC. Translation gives CASSWGLRDATPEQYF.

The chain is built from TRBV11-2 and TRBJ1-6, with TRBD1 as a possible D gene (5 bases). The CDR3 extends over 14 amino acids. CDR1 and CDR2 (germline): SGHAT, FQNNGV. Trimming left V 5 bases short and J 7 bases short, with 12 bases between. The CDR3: CASSPTAGNSPLHF. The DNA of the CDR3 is TGTGCCAGCAGCCCGACAGCGGGAAATTCACCCCTCCACTTT.

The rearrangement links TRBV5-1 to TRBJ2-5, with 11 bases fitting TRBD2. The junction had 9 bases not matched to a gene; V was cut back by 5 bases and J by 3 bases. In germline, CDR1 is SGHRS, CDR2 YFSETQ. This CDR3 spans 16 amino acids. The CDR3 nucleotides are TGCGCCAGCAGTACAGATCCGGGACTAGCGGAAGAGACCCAGTACTTC. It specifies CASSTDPGLAEETQYF.

The CDR3 bases are TGTGCCAGCAGTATCCTGGGACAGGGCGGGGAGACCCAGTACTTC. It yields the protein CASSILGQGGETQYF. The chain carries TRBV27 and TRBJ2-5; 9 nucleotides match TRBD1. This CDR3 has 15 amino acids. Germline V gene sequence: CDR1 MNHEY, CDR2 SMNVEV (reference sequence). V lost 5 bases to trimming and J lost 5 bases; unmatched junction nucleotides: 9.

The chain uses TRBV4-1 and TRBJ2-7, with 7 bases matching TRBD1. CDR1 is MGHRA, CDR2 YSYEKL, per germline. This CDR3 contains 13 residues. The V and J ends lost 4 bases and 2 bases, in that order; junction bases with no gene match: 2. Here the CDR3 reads CASSRGTAYEQYF. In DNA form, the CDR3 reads TGCGCCAGCAGCCGAGGGACAGCCTACGAGCAGTACTTC.

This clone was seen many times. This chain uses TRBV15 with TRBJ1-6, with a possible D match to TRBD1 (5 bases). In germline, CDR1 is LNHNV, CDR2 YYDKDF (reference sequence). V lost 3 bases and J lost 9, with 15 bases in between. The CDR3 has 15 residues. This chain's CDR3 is CATSSAGKGTSPLHF. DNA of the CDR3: TGTGCCACCAGCAGCGCAGGGAAGGGTACTTCACCCCTCCACTTT.

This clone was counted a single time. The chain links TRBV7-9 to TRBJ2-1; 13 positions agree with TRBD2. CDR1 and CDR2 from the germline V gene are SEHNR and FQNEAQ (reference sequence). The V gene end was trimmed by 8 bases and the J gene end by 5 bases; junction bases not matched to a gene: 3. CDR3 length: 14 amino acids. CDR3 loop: CASALAGGDNEQFF. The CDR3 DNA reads TGTGCCAGCGCACTAGCGGGAGGGGACAATGAGCAGTTCTTC.

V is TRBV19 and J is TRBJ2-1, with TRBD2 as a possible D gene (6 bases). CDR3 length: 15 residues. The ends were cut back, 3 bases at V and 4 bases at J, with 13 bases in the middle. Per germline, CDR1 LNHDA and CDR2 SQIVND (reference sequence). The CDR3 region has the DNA TGTGCCAGTAGTATGGGGCGGGGAAAATACAATGAGCAGTTCTTC. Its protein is CASSMGRGKYNEQFF. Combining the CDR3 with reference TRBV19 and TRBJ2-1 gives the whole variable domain DGGITQSPKYLFRKEGQNVTLSCEQNLNHDAMYWYRQDPGQGLRLIYYSQIVNDFQKGDIAEGYSVSREKKESFPLTVTSAQKNPTAFYLCASSMGRGKYNEQFFGPGTRLTVL.

CDR3 bases: TGTGCCAGCAGCGACGCGGTGATCGCCGGGGAGCTGTTTTTT. Translating it yields CASSDAVIAGELFF. The V and J genes are TRBV7-2 and TRBJ2-2; D unclear. Trimming stripped 5 bases from V and 6 bases from J, with 13 bases between. CDR1 and CDR2 from the germline V gene are SGHTA and FQGNSA. The CDR3 has 14 residues. Together with reference TRBV7-2 and TRBJ2-2, the CDR3 gives the full variable domain: GAGVSQSPSNKVTEKGKDVELRCDPISGHTALYWYRQSLGQGLEFLIYFQGNSAPDKSGLPSDRFSAERTGGSVSTLTIQRTQQEDSAVYLCASSDAVIAGELFFGEGSRLTVL.

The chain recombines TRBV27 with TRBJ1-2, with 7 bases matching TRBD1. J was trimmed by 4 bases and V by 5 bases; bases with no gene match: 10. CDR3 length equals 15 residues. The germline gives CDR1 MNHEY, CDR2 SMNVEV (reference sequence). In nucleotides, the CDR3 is TGTGCCAGCAGTCAACGGGACAGATTGCCCTATGGCTACACCTTC. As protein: CASSQRDRLPYGYTF.

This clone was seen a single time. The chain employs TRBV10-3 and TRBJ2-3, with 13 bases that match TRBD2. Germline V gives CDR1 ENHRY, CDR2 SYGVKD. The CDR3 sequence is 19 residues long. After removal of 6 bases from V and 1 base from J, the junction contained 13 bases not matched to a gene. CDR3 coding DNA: TGTGCCATCAGAAAGACTAGCGGGAGGATTGAAAGGGGCACAGATACGCAGTATTTT. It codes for CAIRKTSGRIERGTDTQYF.

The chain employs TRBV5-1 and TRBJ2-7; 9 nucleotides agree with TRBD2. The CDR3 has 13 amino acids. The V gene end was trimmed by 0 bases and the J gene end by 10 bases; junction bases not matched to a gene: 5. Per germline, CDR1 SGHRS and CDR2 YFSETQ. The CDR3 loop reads CASSLEGTSSQYF. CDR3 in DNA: TGCGCCAGCAGCTTGGAGGGGACTAGCTCACAGTACTTC.